The 29 T cell receptor beta chains reported below all come from one sample, sequenced in a study of glioma-infiltrating T cells after dendritic cell vaccination. Assay: immunoSEQ multiplex PCR; the TCRdb copy retains only in-frame clones and omits some. This table has 65,000 to 90,000 clones, around 80% appearing once. Here the sequenced sample was blood, taken before dendritic cell vaccination. Source of these receptors: a human donor with glioblastoma.

The gene calls are TRBV10-3 and TRBJ2-7; TRBD1 agrees at 7 bases. CDR1 ENHRY and CDR2 SYGVKD come from the germline V gene. CDR3 length: 13 amino acids. V gave up 6 bases and J gave up 7 bases; unmatched junction bases: 9. The chain's CDR3 is CAIRRDSGWEQYF. The CDR3 DNA sequence: TGTGCCATCAGACGGGACAGCGGATGGGAGCAGTACTTC.

CDR3 in amino acids: CASSPMAKNIQYF. CDR3 nucleotide sequence: TGTGCCAGCAGCCCCATGGCCAAAAACATTCAGTACTTC. This rearrangement joins TRBV7-8 to TRBJ2-4; D is undetermined. This CDR3 region has 13 residues. Trimming shortened V by 5 bases and J by 1 base, and 6 bases separated the two germline ends. Germline V gene sequence: CDR1 SGHVS, CDR2 FQNEAQ. The full variable domain, in which reference TRBV7-8 and TRBJ2-4 provide the parts outside the CDR3, is GAGVSQSPRYKVAKRGQDVALRCDPISGHVSLFWYQQALGQGPEFLTYFQNEAQLDKSGLPSDRFFAERPEGSVSTLKIQRTQQEDSAVYLCASSPMAKNIQYFGAGTRLSVL.

The CDR3 is CASSGDREETQYF. CDR3 sequence (DNA): TGTGCCAGCTCAGGGGACAGGGAAGAGACCCAGTACTTC. The chain uses TRBV18 and TRBJ2-5; 9 bases agree with TRBD1. The V segment lost 5 bases and the J segment 3 bases; nucleotides outside the gene matches: 1. The CDR3 consists of 13 residues. The germline V gene encodes CDR1 KGHSH and CDR2 LQKENI.

The V call is TRBV5-4, the J call TRBJ2-7; TRBD2 matches at 8 bases. Germline V gene sequence: CDR1 SGHNT, CDR2 YYREEE (reference sequence). The V segment lost 5 bases and the J segment 6 bases; nucleotides outside the gene matches: 10. The CDR3 is made up of 14 amino acids. DNA for the CDR3: TGTGCCAGCAGTCCCACCTCGACTAGCGCCGAGCAGTACTTC. Translation gives CASSPTSTSAEQYF.

The chain uses TRBV18 and TRBJ2-5; no reliable D call. The CDR3 consists of 12 residues. Between the trimmed V and J ends, which lost 3 bases and 2 bases, there was a span of 4 bases. Germline-derived CDR1 and CDR2 are KGHSH and LQKENI. The CDR3 region has the DNA TGTGCCAGCTCACCCTTACAAGAGACCCAGTACTTC. Residues: CASSPLQETQYF.

The chain joins TRBV19 to TRBJ2-1; maybe TRBD1 (5 bases). Germline V lookup: CDR1 LNHDA, CDR2 SQIVND (reference sequence). The CDR3 consists of 12 residues. The ends were cut back, 5 bases at V and 9 bases at J, with 11 bases in the middle. The CDR3 loop reads CASSAGYAEQFF. The DNA for the CDR3 is TGTGCCAGTAGTGCAGGGTATGCTGAGCAGTTCTTC.

This chain connects TRBV5-1 to TRBJ2-1, with D possibly TRBD1 on 6 matching bases. Trimming cost V 4 bases and J 9 bases, with 8 bases left between them. The germline V gene has CDR1 SGHRS and CDR2 YFSETQ. The CDR3 sequence is 11 residues long. The CDR3 DNA reads TGCGCCAGCAGCCCGGACAGTGAGCAGTTCTTC. It translates to CASSPDSEQFF.

This clone was seen just once. The rearrangement links TRBV5-1 to TRBJ2-7; the D is unclear. Trimming left V 0 bases short and J 7 bases short, with 8 bases between. Germline lookup yields CDR1 SGHRS and CDR2 YFSETQ. There are 12 residues in the CDR3. CDR3 loop: CASSLGPREQYF. CDR3 nucleotides: TGCGCCAGCAGCTTGGGTCCTAGGGAGCAGTACTTC.

The gene calls are TRBV5-4 and TRBJ2-3, with 7 bases identical to TRBD2. The CDR3 covers 16 residues. Germline loops: CDR1 SGHNT, CDR2 YYREEE (reference sequence). V shed 3 bases, J shed 3 bases, and the junction held 10 bases outside the gene matches. In DNA form, the CDR3 reads TGTGCCAGCAGCTCCACCATGGGAGCGGGGACAGATACGCAGTATTTT. Translating it yields CASSSTMGAGTDTQYF.

The rearrangement links TRBV2 to TRBJ1-1; D remains unclear. Deletions cut 8 bases from V and 1 base from J, with 20 bases between. This CDR3 has 16 amino acids. Germline lookup yields CDR1 SNHLY and CDR2 FYNNEI. The CDR3 sequence: CASEGSGHRKNTEAFF. The CDR3 coding sequence is TGTGCCAGCGAGGGTTCCGGCCATCGTAAGAACACTGAAGCTTTCTTT.

J is TRBJ1-1 and V is TRBV7-9; the match to TRBD1 covers 7 bases. Trimming removed 7 bases from V and 4 bases from J; junction bases left unmatched: 6. This CDR3 has 13 amino acids. Looked up from germline, CDR1 is SEHNR and CDR2 is FQNEAQ (reference sequence). The CDR3 nucleotides read TGTGCCAGCACCCGAGGGGGCACCACTGAAGCTTTCTTT. Protein: CASTRGGTTEAFF.

The chain couples TRBV5-6 to TRBJ1-1, with D maybe TRBD1 (6 bases). CDR1 SGHDT and CDR2 YYEEEE come from the germline V gene. V lost 5 bases and J 2 bases, leaving 16 bases between the germline ends. CDR3 size: 15 residues. The CDR3 spells CASRYRGRGNTEAFF. As DNA, the CDR3 is TGTGCCAGCAGGTATCGTGGCAGGGGAAACACTGAAGCTTTCTTT.

In this sample, this clone turned up a few times. The chain uses TRBV5-4 and TRBJ1-3; weak D call: TRBD1 (6 bases). Germline V lookup: CDR1 SGHNT, CDR2 YYREEE (reference sequence). V was cut by 4 bases and J by 2 bases, with 16 bases left in between. CDR3 length: 16 amino acids. CDR3 amino acids: CASSPDWTVTGNTIYF. The CDR3 coding sequence is TGTGCCAGCAGCCCGGATTGGACAGTGACTGGAAACACCATATATTTT.

The table lists this clone with a count of one. The V gene is TRBV2, the J gene TRBJ1-5; D might be TRBD1 (5 bases). Germline V gene data show CDR1 as SNHLY and CDR2 as FYNNEI. CDR3 size: 14 residues. V lost 7 bases and J 3 bases, leaving 13 bases between the germline ends. The CDR3 here is CASKGRVFNQPQHF. CDR3 DNA sequence: TGTGCCAGCAAAGGCAGGGTCTTCAATCAGCCCCAGCATTTT. Full variable domain (remainder filled in from reference TRBV2 and TRBJ1-5): EPEVTQTPSHQVTQMGQEVILRCVPISNHLYFYWYRQILGQKVEFLVSFYNNEISEKSEIFDDQFSVERPDGSNFTLKIRSTKLEDSAMYFCASKGRVFNQPQHFGDGTRLSIL.

The chain is built from TRBV19 and TRBJ1-3; 9 bases fit TRBD1. The CDR3 has 17 residues. V was clipped by 5 bases and J by 3 bases; unmatched bases: 11. Germline V gene data show CDR1 as LNHDA and CDR2 as SQIVND (reference sequence). The CDR3 DNA reads TGTGCCAGTAGTGCGACGGGACAGGGACATCATGGAAACACCATATATTTT. This sequence encodes CASSATGQGHHGNTIYF.

This chain joins TRBV25-1 and TRBJ2-1; D is unclear. Germline CDR1 and CDR2: MGHDK and SYGVNS. V was trimmed by 9 bases and J by 4 bases, leaving 16 bases between them. The CDR3 is 14 residues long. The CDR3 sequence is CASCPELEYNEQFF. CDR3 in DNA: TGTGCCAGTTGCCCGGAGCTTGAGTACAATGAGCAGTTCTTC. Full variable domain (rest looked up from reference TRBV25-1 and TRBJ2-1): EADIYQTPRYLVIGTGKKITLECSQTMGHDKMYWYQQDPGMELHLIHYSYGVNSTEKGDLSSESTVSRIRTEHFPLTLESARPSHTSQYLCASCPELEYNEQFFGPGTRLTVL.

V usage is TRBV7-2 and J usage is TRBJ2-5, with unresolved D. V was shortened by 4 bases and J by 4 bases, with 4 bases between the two germline ends. Germline V gives CDR1 SGHTA, CDR2 FQGNSA. This CDR3 has 11 residues. The CDR3 loop is CASSSRETQYF. CDR3 DNA sequence: TGTGCCAGCAGCTCCAGAGAGACCCAGTACTTC.

The rearrangement uses TRBV6-5 and TRBJ1-2; weak D call: TRBD1 (5 bases). Germline lookup yields CDR1 MNHEY and CDR2 SVGAGI. Trimming took 7 bases from V and 5 from J, leaving 11 bases between them. The CDR3 has 12 amino acids. The CDR3 here is CASTTPGYGYTF. For the CDR3, the DNA is TGTGCCAGCACCACACCAGGGTATGGCTACACCTTC.

The rearrangement joins TRBV11-2 to TRBJ2-1, with 7 bases aligning to TRBD2. V shed 2 bases and J 3 bases; nucleotides not matched to a gene: 7. This CDR3 is built from 16 residues. Germline values: CDR1 SGHAT, CDR2 FQNNGV. The CDR3 coding sequence is TGTGCCAGCAGCTTAAAGTCCAGCGGGGACTACAATGAGCAGTTCTTC. Amino acids: CASSLKSSGDYNEQFF.

The gene calls are TRBV6-1 and TRBJ1-2; TRBD1 matches 7 bases. The CDR3 runs 15 residues. V lost 1 base to trimming and J lost 6 bases; unmatched junction nucleotides: 8. The germline V gene has CDR1 MNHNS and CDR2 SASEGT. The CDR3 loop is CASSEGRGQRDGYTF. Written as DNA, the CDR3 is TGTGCCAGCAGTGAAGGGAGGGGGCAGCGCGATGGCTACACCTTC.

The V and J genes are TRBV7-8 and TRBJ2-3; D is possibly TRBD2 (5 bases). The CDR3 sequence is 12 residues long. Trimming took 5 bases from V and 4 from J, leaving 7 bases between them. Germline lookup yields CDR1 SGHVS and CDR2 FQNEAQ. Here the CDR3 DNA reads TGTGCCAGCAGCGAGAGGGCAGATACGCAGTATTTT. Its translation: CASSERADTQYF.

The chain uses TRBV5-1 and TRBJ2-5; unclear D gene. The germline gives CDR1 SGHRS, CDR2 YFSETQ. The CDR3 consists of 16 residues. V lost 0 bases to trimming and J lost 2 bases, with 14 bases between them. DNA for the CDR3: TGCGCCAGCAGCTTGGGTATTACGCCAGTTCAAGAGACCCAGTACTTC. The encoded protein is CASSLGITPVQETQYF. The whole variable domain, remainder taken from reference TRBV5-1 and TRBJ2-5, is KAGVTQTPRYLIKTRGQQVTLSCSPISGHRSVSWYQQTPGQGLQFLFEYFSETQRNKGNFPGRFSGRQFSNSRSEMNVSTLELGDSALYLCASSLGITPVQETQYFGPGTRLLVL.

V usage is TRBV6-6 and J usage is TRBJ2-1; D not resolved. This CDR3 has 13 amino acids. V lost 1 base, J lost 8 bases, and 9 bases lay in between. The germline gives CDR1 MNHNY, CDR2 SVGAGI (reference sequence). CDR3 sequence: CASSYFTQDEQFF. The CDR3 DNA sequence: TGTGCCAGCAGTTACTTTACCCAGGATGAGCAGTTCTTC.

The chain carries TRBV6-5 and TRBJ1-1; the match to TRBD1 covers 9 bases. This CDR3 comprises 13 residues. Germline assignment: CDR1 MNHEY and CDR2 SVGAGI. CDR3 residues: CASRDRVNTEAFF. DNA for the CDR3: TGTGCTAGTCGGGACAGGGTGAACACTGAAGCTTTCTTT.

J is TRBJ1-2 and V is TRBV2; D unresolved. This CDR3 has 12 residues. Germline V gene data show CDR1 as SNHLY and CDR2 as FYNNEI. The V end lost 4 bases, the J end lost 8 bases, and 11 bases lay between the germline ends. The CDR3 protein is CASSVSQAGYTF. CDR3 DNA: TGTGCCAGCAGTGTATCCCAGGCGGGCTACACCTTC.

The chain has TRBV5-6 and TRBJ2-5, with 9 positions matching TRBD2. This CDR3 comprises 17 residues. Germline CDR1 SGHDT, CDR2 YYEEEE. Trimming cost V 2 bases and J 4 bases; bases outside gene matches: 12. The CDR3, as DNA: TGTGCCAGCAGCTTTGGCGGGGGGGCTTTCGGGGCAGAGACCCAGTACTTC. This translates into CASSFGGGAFGAETQYF.

The rearrangement joins TRBV11-3 to TRBJ2-7; a possible D gene is TRBD1 (6 bases). Per germline, CDR1 SGHNT and CDR2 YENEEA. The CDR3 has 14 amino acids. Trimming removed 3 bases at V and 0 bases at J, with 9 bases between. CDR3 DNA: TGTGCCAGCAGCTTTACAGGGACCTCCTACGAGCAGTACGTC. Translation gives CASSFTGTSYEQYV.

The genes are TRBV5-1 and TRBJ2-7, with 12 bases lining up with TRBD1. With 7 bases clipped from V and 3 bases from J, the junction kept 5 bases outside the gene matches. Germline V gene lookup returns CDR1 SGHRS and CDR2 YFSETQ. The CDR3 loop spans 14 amino acids. The CDR3 loop is CASAGTGGFYEQYF. The CDR3 DNA reads TGCGCCAGCGCCGGGACAGGGGGCTTCTACGAGCAGTACTTC. Filled out from reference TRBV5-1 and TRBJ2-7, the complete variable domain reads KAGVTQTPRYLIKTRGQQVTLSCSPISGHRSVSWYQQTPGQGLQFLFEYFSETQRNKGNFPGRFSGRQFSNSRSEMNVSTLELGDSALYLCASAGTGGFYEQYFGPGTRLTVT.

This clone is a singleton in its sample. This chain links TRBV10-2 with TRBJ2-1; D gene uncertain. The CDR3 consists of 14 residues. Trimming took 8 bases from V and 2 from J, leaving 13 bases between them. Germline lookup yields CDR1 WSHSY and CDR2 SAAADI. CDR3: CASGSYSAYNEQFF. CDR3 in DNA: TGCGCCAGCGGTAGTTACAGTGCCTACAATGAGCAGTTCTTC.